The clone carrying this T cell receptor beta chain came up once. Germline V gene data show CDR1 as SGHTA and CDR2 as FQGNSA. This CDR3 comprises 13 residues. The data were taken from a study of tumor-infiltrating lymphocytes in oesophageal squamous cell carcinoma. TCRdb reprocessed the PCR reads with MiXCR, giving one entry per CDR3 protein. Counted here are about 14,000 distinct CDR3 sequences, approximately 51% occurring once; the ten biggest clones make up 13% to 15%. This clonotype originated in a male donor with esophageal squamous cell carcinoma. The sequenced sample was blood. The chain uses TRBV7-2 and TRBJ2-1; no clear D. The J call could be wrong; TRBJ2-3 is a better fit for the DNA end. CDR3 nucleotide sequence: TGTGCCAGCAGCTTAGGGATGCCGGTTGCGCAGTATTTT. Encoded protein: CASSLGMPVAQYF.